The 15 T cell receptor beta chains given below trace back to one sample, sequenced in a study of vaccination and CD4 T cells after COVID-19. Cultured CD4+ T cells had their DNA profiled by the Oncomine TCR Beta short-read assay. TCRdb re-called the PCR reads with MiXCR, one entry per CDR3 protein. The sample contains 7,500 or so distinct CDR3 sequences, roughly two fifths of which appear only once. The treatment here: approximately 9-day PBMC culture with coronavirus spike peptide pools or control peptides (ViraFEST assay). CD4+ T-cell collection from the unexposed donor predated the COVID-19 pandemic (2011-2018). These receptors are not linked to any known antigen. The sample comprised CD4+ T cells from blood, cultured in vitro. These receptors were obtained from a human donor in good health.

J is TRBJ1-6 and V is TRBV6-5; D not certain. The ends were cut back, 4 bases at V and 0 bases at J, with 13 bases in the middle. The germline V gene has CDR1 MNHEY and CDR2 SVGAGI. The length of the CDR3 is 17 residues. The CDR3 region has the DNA TGTGCCAGCAGTTCTGGACGGGCCCTCTCCTATAATTCACCCCTCCACTTT. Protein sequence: CASSSGRALSYNSPLHF.

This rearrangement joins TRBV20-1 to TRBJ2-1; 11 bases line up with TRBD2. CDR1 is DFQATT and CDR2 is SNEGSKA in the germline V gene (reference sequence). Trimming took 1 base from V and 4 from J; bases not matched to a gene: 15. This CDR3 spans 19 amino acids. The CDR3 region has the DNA TGCAGTGCTAGAGGTCAGCTAAGGCTAGCGGGGGGATTTTACAATGAGCAGTTCTTC. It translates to CSARGQLRLAGGFYNEQFF.

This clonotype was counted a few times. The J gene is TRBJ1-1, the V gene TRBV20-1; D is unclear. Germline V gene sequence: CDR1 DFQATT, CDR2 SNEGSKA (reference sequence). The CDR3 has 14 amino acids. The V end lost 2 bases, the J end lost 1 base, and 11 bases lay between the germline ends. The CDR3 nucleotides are TGCAGTGCTAGATCCGGAGGAGGGAACACTGAAGCTTTCTTT. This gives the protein CSARSGGGNTEAFF.

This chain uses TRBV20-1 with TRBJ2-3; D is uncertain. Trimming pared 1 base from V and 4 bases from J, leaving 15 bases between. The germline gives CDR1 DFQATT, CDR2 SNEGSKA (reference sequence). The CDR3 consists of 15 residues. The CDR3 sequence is CSARVQAGLADTQYF. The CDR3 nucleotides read TGCAGTGCTAGAGTCCAAGCAGGCCTCGCAGATACGCAGTATTTT.

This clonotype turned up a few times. The CDR3 region has the DNA TGTGCCAGTAGGCCCAACTTGAACACTGAAGCTTTCTTT. Translated, it gives CASRPNLNTEAFF. The chain links TRBV19 to TRBJ1-1; D unclear. V lost 6 bases to trimming and J lost 0 bases, with 8 bases between them. The V gene's germline CDR1 is LNHDA and CDR2 SQIVND (reference sequence). The CDR3 totals 13 residues. Together with reference TRBV19 and TRBJ1-1, the CDR3 gives the full variable domain: DGGITQSPKYLFRKEGQNVTLSCEQNLNHDAMYWYRQDPGQGLRLIYYSQIVNDFQKGDIAEGYSVSREKKESFPLTVTSAQKNPTAFYLCASRPNLNTEAFFGQGTRLTVV.

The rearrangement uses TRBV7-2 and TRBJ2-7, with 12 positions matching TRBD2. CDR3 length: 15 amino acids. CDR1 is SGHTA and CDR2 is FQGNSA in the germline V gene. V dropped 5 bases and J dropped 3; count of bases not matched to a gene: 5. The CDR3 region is CASSRTSGAGYEQYF. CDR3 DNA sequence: TGTGCCAGCAGCCGGACTAGCGGGGCGGGCTACGAGCAGTACTTC.

CDR3 loop: CASSYGQDGYTF. The CDR3 DNA reads as TGTGCCAGCAGCTACGGACAGGATGGCTACACCTTC. The chain recombines TRBV6-2 or TRBV6-3 with TRBJ1-2; 7 nucleotides line up with TRBD1. The CDR3 loop spans 12 amino acids. Germline trimming cut 6 bases from V and 6 bases from J; bases unmatched to any gene: 4. Germline V gene data show CDR1 as MNHEY and CDR2 as SVGEGT.

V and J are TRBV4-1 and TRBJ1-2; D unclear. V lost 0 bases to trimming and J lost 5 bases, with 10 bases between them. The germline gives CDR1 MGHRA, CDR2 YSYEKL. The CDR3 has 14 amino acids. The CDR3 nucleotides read TGCGCCAGCAGCCAAGAATCCGGAGTATATGGCTACACCTTC. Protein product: CASSQESGVYGYTF.

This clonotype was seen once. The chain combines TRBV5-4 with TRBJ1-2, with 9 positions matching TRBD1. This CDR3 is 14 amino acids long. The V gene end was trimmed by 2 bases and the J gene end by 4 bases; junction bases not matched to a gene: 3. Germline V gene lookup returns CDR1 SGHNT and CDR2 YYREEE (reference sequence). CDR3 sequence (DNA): TGTGCCAGCAGCTTCACAGGGGGCGCCTATGGCTACACCTTC. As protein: CASSFTGGAYGYTF. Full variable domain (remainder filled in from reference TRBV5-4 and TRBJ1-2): ETGVTQSPTHLIKTRGQQVTLRCSSQSGHNTVSWYQQALGQGPQFIFQYYREEENGRGNFPPRFSGLQFPNYSSELNVNALELDDSALYLCASSFTGGAYGYTFGSGTRLTVV.

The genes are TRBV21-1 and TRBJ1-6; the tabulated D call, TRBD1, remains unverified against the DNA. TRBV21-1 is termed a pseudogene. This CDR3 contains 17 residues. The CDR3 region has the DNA TGTGCCAGCAGCTTATCCGAGGAGTACGGGAAAAATTCACCCCTCCACTTT. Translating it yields CASSLSEEYGKNSPLHF.

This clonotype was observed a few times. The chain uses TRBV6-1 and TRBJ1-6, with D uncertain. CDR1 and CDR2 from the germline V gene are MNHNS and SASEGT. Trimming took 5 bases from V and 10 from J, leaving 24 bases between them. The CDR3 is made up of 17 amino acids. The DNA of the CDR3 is TGTGCCAGCAGTCCGAGTTTCGGGCTCCGACGGCCCTCACCCCTCCACTTT. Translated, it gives CASSPSFGLRRPSPLHF.

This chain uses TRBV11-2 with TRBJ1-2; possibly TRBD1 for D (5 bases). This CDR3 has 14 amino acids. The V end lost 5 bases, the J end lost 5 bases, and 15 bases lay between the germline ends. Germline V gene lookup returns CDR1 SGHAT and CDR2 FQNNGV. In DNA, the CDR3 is TGTGCCAGCAGCCCCGGGACCGTGGATTATGGCTACACCTTC. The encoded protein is CASSPGTVDYGYTF.

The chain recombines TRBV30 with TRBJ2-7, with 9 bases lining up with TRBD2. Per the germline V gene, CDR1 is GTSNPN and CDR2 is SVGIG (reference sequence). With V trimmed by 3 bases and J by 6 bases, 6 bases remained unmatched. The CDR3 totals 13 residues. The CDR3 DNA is TGTGCCTGGAGGGTAGCGGGAGCTGTCGAGCAGTACTTC. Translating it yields CAWRVAGAVEQYF. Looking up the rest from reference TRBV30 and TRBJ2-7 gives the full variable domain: SQTIHQWPATLVQPVGSPLSLECTVEGTSNPNLYWYRQAAGRGLQLLFYSVGIGQISSEVPQNLSASRPQDRQFILSSKKLLLSDSGFYLCAWRVAGAVEQYFGPGTRLTVT.

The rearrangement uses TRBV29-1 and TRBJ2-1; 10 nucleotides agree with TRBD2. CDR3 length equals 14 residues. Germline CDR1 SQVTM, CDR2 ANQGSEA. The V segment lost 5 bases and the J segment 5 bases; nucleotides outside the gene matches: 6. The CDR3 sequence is CSVLLAGIDNEQFF. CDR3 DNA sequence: TGCAGCGTTTTACTAGCGGGAATAGACAATGAGCAGTTCTTC.

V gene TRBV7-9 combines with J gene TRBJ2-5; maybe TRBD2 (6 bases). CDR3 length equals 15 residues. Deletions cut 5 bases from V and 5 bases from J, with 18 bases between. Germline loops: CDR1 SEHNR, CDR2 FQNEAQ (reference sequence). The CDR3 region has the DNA TGTGCCAGCAGCCCACCTCGTAGCGGAGGGGAGACCCAGTACTTC. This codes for CASSPPRSGGETQYF. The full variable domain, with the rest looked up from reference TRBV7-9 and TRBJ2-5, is DTGVSQNPRHKITKRGQNVTFRCDPISEHNRLYWYRQTLGQGPEFLTYFQNEAQLEKSRLLSDRFSAERPKGSFSTLEIQRTEQGDSAMYLCASSPPRSGGETQYFGPGTRLLVL.